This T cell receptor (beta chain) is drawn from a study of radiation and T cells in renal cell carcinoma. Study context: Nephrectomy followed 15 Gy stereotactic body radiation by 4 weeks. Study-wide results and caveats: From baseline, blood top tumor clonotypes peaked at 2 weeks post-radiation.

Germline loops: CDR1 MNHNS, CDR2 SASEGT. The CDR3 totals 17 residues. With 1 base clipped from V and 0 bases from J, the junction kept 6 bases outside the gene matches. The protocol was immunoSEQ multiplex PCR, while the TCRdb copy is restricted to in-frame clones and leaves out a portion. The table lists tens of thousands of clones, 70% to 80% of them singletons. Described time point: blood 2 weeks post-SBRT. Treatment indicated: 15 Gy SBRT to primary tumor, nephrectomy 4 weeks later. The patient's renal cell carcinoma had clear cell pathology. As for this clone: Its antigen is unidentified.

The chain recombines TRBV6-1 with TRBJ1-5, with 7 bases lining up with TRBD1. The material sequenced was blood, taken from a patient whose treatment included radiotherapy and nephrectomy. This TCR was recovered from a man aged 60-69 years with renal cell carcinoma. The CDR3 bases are TGTGCCAGCAGTGAAGTGTTTAGGACAGGTAGCAATCAGCCCCAGCATTTT. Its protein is CASSEVFRTGSNQPQHF.